Below are 3 T cell receptor beta chains sequenced from a single sample in a study of regulatory T cells in long-lasting Graves disease. Stated time point: persistent/refractory GD, antithyroid drugs over 5 years with positive TRAb. The TCR library was made from RNA that had been extracted from PBMCs in TRIzol. Combining iRepertoire HTBI primers with Arm-PCR of CDR3 regions, the authors built TCR beta libraries. Via MiXCR, TCRdb re-called the multiplex PCR reads, giving one row per CDR3 protein. The data show about 470,000 distinct CDR3 sequences, with roughly 20% seen just once and 7% to 9.5% held by the top ten. The specimen was peripheral blood mononuclear cells (PBMCs), collected when the disease was refractory, from a patient treated with antithyroid drugs. The receptors were gathered from a female donor with Graves disease.

The chain links TRBV5-1 to TRBJ1-2; D is possibly TRBD1 (6 bases). Trimming pared 0 bases from V and 6 bases from J, leaving 9 bases between. Germline loops: CDR1 SGHRS, CDR2 YFSETQ. CDR3 length: 13 residues. CDR3 nucleotide sequence: TGCGCCAGCAGCTTGGAGGGGGTGGATGGCTACACCTTC. This translates into CASSLEGVDGYTF.

V usage is TRBV4-1 and J usage is TRBJ2-2; D possibly corresponds to TRBD1 (5 bases). The CDR3 is made up of 19 amino acids. V lost 2 bases and J lost 0, with 19 bases in between. Germline values: CDR1 MGHRA, CDR2 YSYEKL. CDR3 in DNA: TGCGCCAGCAGCCAACCCTGGGGCGTACCTGATTCGAACACCGGGGAGCTGTTTTTT. This gives the protein CASSQPWGVPDSNTGELFF.

The rearrangement links TRBV7-8 to TRBJ1-6; D ambiguous. The ends were cut back, 8 bases at V and 6 bases at J, with 20 bases in the middle. Germline CDR1 SGHVS, CDR2 FQNEAQ. This CDR3 comprises 16 residues. CDR3 DNA: TGTGCCAGCGGTAAATACACGGAGGCCTCTAATTCACCCCTCCACTTT. Protein sequence: CASGKYTEASNSPLHF.